The entry that follows covers one T cell receptor (beta chain) sequence. Produced via immunoSEQ multiplex PCR; TCRdb's table is partial and in-frame only. The table records about 150,000 clones, 75% to 90% of them present only once. The data stem from a study of T cell responses to AZD1222 COVID-19 vaccine. In germline, CDR1 is KGHSH, CDR2 LQKENI. The V segment lost 0 bases and the J segment 13 bases; nucleotides outside the gene matches: 11. The CDR3 covers 14 residues. The source material was peripheral blood, sampled on day 0 of AZD1222 vaccination. This sequence joins TRBV18 and TRBJ1-2, with 7 bases matching TRBD1. The receptor's source is an adult in good health. The CDR3 spells CASSPPERGRITTF. The CDR3 coding sequence is TGTGCCAGCTCACCACCGGAGAGGGGGCGCATAACCACCTTC.